A single sample is the source of the 26 T cell receptor beta chains below, sequenced in a study of cytomegalovirus exposure and HLA in healthy donors. 13 Jbeta primers and 60 Vbeta primers were used for the PCR. The table came from immunoSEQ multiplex PCR; TCRdb's copy has only in-frame clones and leaves some out. This table has over 80,000 clones, roughly four fifths appearing once. The sample was PBMCs. These receptors were collected from a middle-aged man in good health and CMV-seronegative.

The gene calls are TRBV7-2 and TRBJ1-6; D remains ambiguous. From germline, CDR1 is SGHTA and CDR2 FQGNSA. The CDR3 sequence is 14 residues long. V gave up 3 bases and J gave up 6 bases, with 9 bases separating them. For the CDR3, the DNA is TGTGCCAGCAGCTTGGAGAGACTTAATTCACCCCTCCACTTT. It yields the protein CASSLERLNSPLHF.

The V gene is TRBV28, the J gene TRBJ2-1, with 11 nucleotides matching TRBD1. Trimming cost V 5 bases and J 4 bases; bases outside gene matches: 1. Germline V gene data show CDR1 as MDHEN and CDR2 as SYDVKM. There are 14 residues in the CDR3. CDR3 coding DNA: TGTGCCAGCAGTGGACAGGGGGCGTACAATGAGCAGTTCTTC. As protein: CASSGQGAYNEQFF. The whole variable domain, remainder taken from reference TRBV28 and TRBJ2-1, is DVKVTQSSRYLVKRTGEKVFLECVQDMDHENMFWYRQDPGLGLRLIYFSYDVKMKEKGDIPEGYSVSREKKERFSLILESASTNQTSMYLCASSGQGAYNEQFFGPGTRLTVL.

The gene calls are TRBV28 and TRBJ2-5; 8 positions match TRBD1. This CDR3 has 16 amino acids. V lost 6 bases and J lost 5; bases outside the gene matches: 14. Per germline, CDR1 MDHEN and CDR2 SYDVKM. CDR3 nucleotides: TGTGCCAGCAGCAACATCTTGACAGGGGCAGGGGAGACCCAGTACTTC. Its protein product is CASSNILTGAGETQYF.

The V call is TRBV7-2, the J call TRBJ1-2; perhaps TRBD1 as D (6 bases). The CDR3 spans 14 residues. Germline V gene data show CDR1 as SGHTA and CDR2 as FQGNSA. The V gene lost 2 bases and the J gene lost 2 bases, with 9 bases spanning the gap. CDR3 loop: CASSLTGQNYGYTF. CDR3 nucleotides: TGTGCCAGCAGCTTAACCGGACAGAACTATGGCTACACCTTC.

The genes are TRBV29-1 and TRBJ2-2; TRBD2 aligns across 8 bases. Germline V gene sequence: CDR1 SQVTM, CDR2 ANQGSEA. V lost 6 bases, J lost 7 bases, and 7 bases stayed unmatched. This CDR3 comprises 13 residues. Written as DNA, the CDR3 is TGCAGCGTCGGGGGGGCCGGTATCGGGGAGCTGTTTTTT. Translating it yields CSVGGAGIGELFF.

The chain carries TRBV21-1 and TRBJ2-7; the table's D call, TRBD1, has no DNA check behind it. TRBV21-1 is a listed pseudogene. CDR3 length: 18 amino acids. CDR3 DNA: TGTGCCAGCAGCAAACCGGGACAGGGGGCAGTTCCCTCGAACGAGCAGTACTTC. Amino acid sequence: CASSKPGQGAVPSNEQYF.

The chain carries TRBV6-5 and TRBJ1-2; maybe TRBD1 (5 bases). CDR3 length: 13 amino acids. Trimming removed 5 bases from V and 2 bases from J, with 9 bases in between. Germline CDR1 is MNHEY and CDR2 is SVGAGI. CDR3 residues: CASSLTENYGYTF. CDR3 DNA sequence: TGTGCCAGCAGTCTGACAGAAAACTATGGCTACACCTTC.

V gene TRBV29-1 combines with J gene TRBJ1-2; D is uncertain. The CDR3 spans 11 residues. With 7 bases removed from V and 1 base from J, the gap between germline ends came to 7 bases. CDR1 SQVTM and CDR2 ANQGSEA come from the germline V gene. The CDR3 reads CSGGDNYGYTF. DNA of the CDR3: TGCAGCGGCGGGGATAACTATGGCTACACCTTC.

This clone appeared a few times. Compared with germline, one end of the junction differs, possibly owing to a read error. The chain uses TRBV6-5 and TRBJ1-2; maybe TRBD1 (6 bases). The CDR3 is made up of 15 amino acids. CDR1 and CDR2 from the germline V gene are MNHEY and SVGAGI. CDR3 amino acids: CASSYSQGLPYSYTF. Written as DNA, the CDR3 is TGTGCCAGCAGTTACTCCCAGGGGCTTCCCTATAGCTACACCTTC.

The rearrangement uses TRBV6-5 and TRBJ2-2; TRBD1 agrees at 8 bases. V shed 4 bases and J 7 bases; nucleotides not matched to a gene: 11. Germline CDR1 is MNHEY and CDR2 is SVGAGI. The CDR3 spans 16 residues. This CDR3 is CASSSIQGGKGGELFF. The CDR3, as DNA: TGTGCCAGCAGTTCAATACAGGGGGGAAAGGGCGGGGAGCTGTTTTTT.

The gene calls are TRBV5-1 and TRBJ2-5; maybe TRBD2 (5 bases). V was pared by 4 bases and J by 0 bases, with 7 bases between. The CDR3 is 13 residues long. Per germline, CDR1 SGHRS and CDR2 YFSETQ. The CDR3: CASSQADQETQYF. The CDR3 nucleotides read TGCGCCAGCAGCCAAGCGGACCAAGAGACCCAGTACTTC.

This clone was recorded only once. The rearrangement links TRBV19 to TRBJ1-2; possible D gene TRBD1, 6 bases. V lost 6 bases, J lost 8 bases, and 22 bases lay in between. This CDR3 comprises 15 residues. Germline CDR1 is LNHDA and CDR2 is SQIVND (reference sequence). This CDR3 reads CASRPPQGILTGYTF. CDR3 nucleotides: TGTGCCAGTAGACCACCCCAGGGGATCCTGACGGGCTACACCTTC.

The CDR3 here is CASRGRRTWGLAGSYEQYF. CDR3 bases: TGTGCCAGCAGGGGCCGGCGGACCTGGGGCCTAGCGGGCTCCTACGAGCAGTACTTC. The chain carries TRBV11-2 and TRBJ2-7; TRBD2 matches at 8 bases. This CDR3 is built from 19 residues. Germline CDR1 and CDR2: SGHAT and FQNNGV. V lost 6 bases and J lost 0; bases outside the gene matches: 19.

The rearrangement links TRBV5-1 to TRBJ2-7; 9 nucleotides line up with TRBD1. The CDR3 loop spans 14 amino acids. CDR1 is SGHRS, CDR2 YFSETQ, per germline. With V trimmed by 4 bases and J by 4 bases, 6 bases remained unmatched. DNA for the CDR3: TGCGCCAGCAGCACGACAGGGGGGGCTTACGAGCAGTACTTC. Translation: CASSTTGGAYEQYF.

The V gene is TRBV13, the J gene TRBJ1-6; TRBD1 matches 9 bases. The CDR3 covers 16 residues. Germline V lookup: CDR1 PRHDT, CDR2 FYEKMQ (reference sequence). Losses at the gene ends were 4 bases for V and 8 bases for J; bases not matched to a gene: 9. CDR3 coding DNA: TGTGCCAGCAGCTCCCACAGGGGGCTCACGGATTCACCCCTCCACTTT. As protein: CASSSHRGLTDSPLHF.

In its sample, this clone was seen a few times. The V and J genes are TRBV4-3 and TRBJ1-4, with 9 nucleotides matching TRBD1. Germline V CDR1 and CDR2: LGHNA, YSLEER. CDR3 length equals 18 residues. With 0 bases clipped from V and 6 bases from J, the junction kept 11 bases outside the gene matches. The DNA of the CDR3 is TGCGCCAGCAGCCAAGATAGAGGGACCGGGACAGGGTATGAAAAACTGTTTTTT. Protein product: CASSQDRGTGTGYEKLFF.

The J gene is TRBJ2-5, the V gene TRBV6-6; the D gene is possibly TRBD2 (5 bases). The CDR3 runs to 15 residues. The ends were cut back, 7 bases at V and 4 bases at J, with 19 bases in the middle. Germline loops: CDR1 MNHNY, CDR2 SVGAGI (reference sequence). The CDR3 reads CASTASLAFVETQYF. The CDR3 DNA reads as TGTGCCAGCACCGCGTCTCTAGCTTTCGTAGAGACCCAGTACTTC.

The J gene is TRBJ1-5, the V gene TRBV29-1; TRBD1 aligns across 8 bases. CDR3 length equals 14 residues. With 4 bases clipped from V and 4 bases from J, the junction kept 6 bases outside the gene matches. Per the germline V gene, CDR1 is SQVTM and CDR2 is ANQGSEA. CDR3 protein: CSVAARGLNQPQHF. The CDR3 nucleotides are TGCAGCGTTGCTGCCAGGGGGCTGAATCAGCCCCAGCATTTT.

This chain joins TRBV4-2 and TRBJ2-1, with TRBD2 matching over 12 bases. Germline trimming cut 0 bases from V and 6 bases from J; bases unmatched to any gene: 3. The CDR3 spans 16 residues. The germline gives CDR1 LGHNA, CDR2 YNFKEQ. The DNA of the CDR3 is TGTGCCAGCAGCCAAGATCTAGCGGGGGGGATCAATGAGCAGTTCTTC. It encodes CASSQDLAGGINEQFF.

The chain links TRBV27 to TRBJ2-5, with 7 bases lining up with TRBD1. This CDR3 contains 13 residues. CDR1 and CDR2 from the germline V gene are MNHEY and SMNVEV (reference sequence). The V gene end was trimmed by 5 bases and the J gene end by 2 bases; junction bases not matched to a gene: 2. This CDR3 reads CASSGQAQETQYF. CDR3 DNA sequence: TGTGCCAGCAGTGGACAGGCTCAAGAGACCCAGTACTTC.

The rearrangement joins TRBV2 to TRBJ2-6, with 9 bases fitting TRBD1. Germline CDR1 SNHLY, CDR2 FYNNEI. The ends lost 2 bases at V and 0 bases at J; junction bases unmatched: 14. The CDR3 covers 21 residues. DNA for the CDR3: TGTGCCAGCAGTGAAATTTTAGGATTGGGGGACAGGGTCTCTGGGGCCAACGTCCTGACTTTC. The encoded protein is CASSEILGLGDRVSGANVLTF.

This rearrangement joins TRBV4-1 to TRBJ1-4; D call uncertain. CDR3 length: 15 amino acids. Germline V gives CDR1 MGHRA, CDR2 YSYEKL. V was clipped by 3 bases and J by 3 bases, with 11 bases between them. The CDR3 sequence: CASSQLPGANEKLFF. In DNA, the CDR3 is TGCGCCAGCAGCCAGCTCCCCGGGGCTAATGAAAAACTGTTTTTT.

CDR3 protein: CASSQGDSDSSYEQYF. The CDR3 nucleotides read TGCGCCAGCAGCCAAGGGGACAGTGATAGCTCCTACGAGCAGTACTTC. The rearrangement uses TRBV4-3 and TRBJ2-7; TRBD1 aligns across 7 bases. Per the germline V gene, CDR1 is LGHNA and CDR2 is YSLEER. V shed 1 base, J shed 0 bases, and the junction held 6 bases outside the gene matches. This CDR3 spans 16 amino acids.

The V and J genes are TRBV7-9 and TRBJ1-1; no firm D call. The CDR3 extends over 13 amino acids. V was trimmed by 1 base and J by 7 bases, leaving 10 bases between them. In germline, CDR1 is SEHNR, CDR2 FQNEAQ (reference sequence). The CDR3 here is CASSLGEGLEAFF. The CDR3 DNA follows: TGTGCCAGCAGCTTAGGGGAAGGACTTGAAGCTTTCTTT.

CDR3 sequence: CASSLGGESSPLHF. In DNA form, the CDR3 reads TGCGCCAGCAGCTTGGGGGGGGAAAGTTCACCCCTCCACTTT. V and J are TRBV5-1 and TRBJ1-6, with a tentative D call TRBD1 (5 bases). Germline V gives CDR1 SGHRS, CDR2 YFSETQ. The ends were cut back, 0 bases at V and 9 bases at J, with 10 bases in the middle. This CDR3 is built from 14 residues.

V usage is TRBV27 and J usage is TRBJ2-1, with D tentatively TRBD1 (5 bases). With 6 bases removed from V and 6 bases from J, the gap between germline ends came to 18 bases. Germline lookup yields CDR1 MNHEY and CDR2 SMNVEV (reference sequence). The CDR3 runs 15 residues. The CDR3 nucleotides are TGTGCCAGCAGCTTACATGACGCAGGGTCCAATGAGCAGTTCTTC. As protein: CASSLHDAGSNEQFF.